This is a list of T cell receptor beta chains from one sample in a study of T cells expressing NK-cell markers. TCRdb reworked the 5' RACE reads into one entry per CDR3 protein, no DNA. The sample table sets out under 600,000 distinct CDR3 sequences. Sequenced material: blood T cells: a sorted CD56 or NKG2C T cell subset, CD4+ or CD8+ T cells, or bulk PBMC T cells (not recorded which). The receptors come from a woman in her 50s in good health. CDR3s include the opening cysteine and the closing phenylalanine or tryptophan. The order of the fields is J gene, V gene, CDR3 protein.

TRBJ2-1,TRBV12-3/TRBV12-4,CASKPDSQTYNEQFF
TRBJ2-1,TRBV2,CASFLDAVSYNEQFF
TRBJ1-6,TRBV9,CASSVLGQGGSPLHF
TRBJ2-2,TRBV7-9,CASPGLSTGELFF
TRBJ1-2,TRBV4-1,CASSQEGPGHNYGYTF
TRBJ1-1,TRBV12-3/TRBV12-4,CASSLEIKPGTLAEAFF
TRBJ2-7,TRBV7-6,CASSLSGEQYF
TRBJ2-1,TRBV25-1,CASRDGTGINEQFF
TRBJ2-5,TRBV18,CASSGNPGETQYF
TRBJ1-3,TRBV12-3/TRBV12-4,CASTMNPRSGNTIYF
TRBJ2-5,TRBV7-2,CASSSGVAVNQETQYF
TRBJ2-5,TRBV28,CASSFGGKQETQYF
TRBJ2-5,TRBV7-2,CASSLELHDLQETQYF
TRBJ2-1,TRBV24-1,CATSDFRTGFHEQFF
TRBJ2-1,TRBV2,CASGISVNEQFF
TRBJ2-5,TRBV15,CATSRGGPKTQYF
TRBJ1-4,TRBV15,CATSRDRTGTEKLFF
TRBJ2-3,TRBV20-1,CSARDPDGSFPDTQYF
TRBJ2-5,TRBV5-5,CASSFGAGESETQYF
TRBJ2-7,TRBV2,CASSRTSGSGEQYF
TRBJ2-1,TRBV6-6,CASSYSLAEGGYNEQFF
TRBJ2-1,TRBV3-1,CASSQLWYNEQFF
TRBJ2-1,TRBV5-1,CASSFSGTGISNEQFF
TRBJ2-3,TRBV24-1,CATSEPPGTRTDTQYF
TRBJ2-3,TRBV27,CASSLDSLTQYF
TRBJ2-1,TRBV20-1,CSANPPAGGNNEQFF
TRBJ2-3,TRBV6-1,CASSDPWREGTDTQYF
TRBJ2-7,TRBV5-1,CASSNGEGGEQYF
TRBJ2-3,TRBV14,CASSQWTSGRWNTQYF
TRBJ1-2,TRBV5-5,CASSSQPGTAYGYTF